Listed below are T cell receptor beta chains from one sample, sequenced in a study of cytomegalovirus exposure and HLA in healthy donors. Generated by immunoSEQ multiplex PCR, the TCRdb table keeps only in-frame clones and is missing some. The table shows 79,000 or so clones, with roughly 80% occurring only once. The material sequenced was PBMCs. The receptors derive from a woman between 35 and 50 years old in good health and CMV-seropositive. Each CDR3 is given with its conserved first and last residue. D genes are given only for firm matches.

D gene	V gene	CDR3 protein
TRBD1	TRBV30	CAWSRDRNTEAFF
NA	TRBV28	CASLGQSYGYTF
TRBD2	TRBV7-2	CASSSRLAESTDTQYF
NA	TRBV28	CASSPRSGNTIYF
TRBD1	TRBV6-1	CATRTGAGADTQYF
TRBD1	TRBV30	CAWSVLLGQGTGNTIYF
NA	TRBV30	CAWSQGAYGYTF
NA	TRBV4-2	CASSQDLGTLYNSPLHF
NA	TRBV6-6	CASSREGGIEETQYF
TRBD1	TRBV15	CATSRQRTGDYEQYF
TRBD2	TRBV4-1	CASSQDLGLAGTSYEQYF
TRBD2	TRBV7-3	CASSPKLAAQYEQYF
NA	TRBV2	CASSGQPNYGYTF
NA	TRBV19	CASSIAPGPQEKLFF
TRBD2	TRBV4-1	CASSQELASGYSSYNEQFF
TRBD2	TRBV5-4	CASSAGLAGGNTQYF